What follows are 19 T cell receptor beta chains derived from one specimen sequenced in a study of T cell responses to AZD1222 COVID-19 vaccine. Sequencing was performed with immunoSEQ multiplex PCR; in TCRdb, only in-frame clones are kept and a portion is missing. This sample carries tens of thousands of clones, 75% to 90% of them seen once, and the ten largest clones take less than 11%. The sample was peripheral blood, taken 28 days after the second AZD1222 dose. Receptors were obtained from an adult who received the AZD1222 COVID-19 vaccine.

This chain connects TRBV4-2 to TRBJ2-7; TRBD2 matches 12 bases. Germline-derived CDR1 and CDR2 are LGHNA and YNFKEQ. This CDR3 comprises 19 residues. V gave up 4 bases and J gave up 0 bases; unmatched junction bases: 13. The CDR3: CASSPGDPTSGGNSYEQYF. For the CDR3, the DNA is TGTGCCAGCAGCCCCGGTGATCCGACTAGCGGGGGTAACTCCTACGAGCAGTACTTC.

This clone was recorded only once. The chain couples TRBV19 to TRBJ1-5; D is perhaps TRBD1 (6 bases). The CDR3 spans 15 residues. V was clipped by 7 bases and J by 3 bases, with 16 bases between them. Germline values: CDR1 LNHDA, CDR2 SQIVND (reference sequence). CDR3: CASNLRRDNNQPQHF. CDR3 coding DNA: TGTGCCAGTAACCTACGCCGGGACAACAATCAGCCCCAGCATTTT.

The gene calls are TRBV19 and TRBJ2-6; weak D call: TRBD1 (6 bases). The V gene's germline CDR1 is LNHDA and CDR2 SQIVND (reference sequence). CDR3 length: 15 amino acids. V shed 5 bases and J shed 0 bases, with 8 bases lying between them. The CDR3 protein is CASSLRGSGANVLTF. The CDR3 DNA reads TGTGCCAGTAGTCTCAGGGGCTCTGGGGCCAACGTCCTGACTTTC. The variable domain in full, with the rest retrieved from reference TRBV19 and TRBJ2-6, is DGGITQSPKYLFRKEGQNVTLSCEQNLNHDAMYWYRQDPGQGLRLIYYSQIVNDFQKGDIAEGYSVSREKKESFPLTVTSAQKNPTAFYLCASSLRGSGANVLTFGAGSRLTVL.

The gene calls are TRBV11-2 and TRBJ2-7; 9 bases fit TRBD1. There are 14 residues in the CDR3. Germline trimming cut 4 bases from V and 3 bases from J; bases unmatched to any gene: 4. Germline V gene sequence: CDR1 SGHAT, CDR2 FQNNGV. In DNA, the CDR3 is TGTGCCAGCAGCTCGTCGGGACAGGGCTACGAGCAGTACTTC. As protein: CASSSSGQGYEQYF.

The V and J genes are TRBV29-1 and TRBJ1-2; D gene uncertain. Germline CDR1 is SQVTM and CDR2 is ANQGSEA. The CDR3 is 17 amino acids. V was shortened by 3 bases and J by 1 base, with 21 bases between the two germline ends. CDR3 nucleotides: TGCAGCGTTGATGGTGGATGGGGAGGAAGAGATAACTATGGCTACACCTTC. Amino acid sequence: CSVDGGWGGRDNYGYTF.

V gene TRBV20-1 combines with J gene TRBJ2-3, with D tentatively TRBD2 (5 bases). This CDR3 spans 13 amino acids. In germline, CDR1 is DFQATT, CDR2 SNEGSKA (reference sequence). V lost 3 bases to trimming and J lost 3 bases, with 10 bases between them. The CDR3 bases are TGCAGTGCTAGTAGCGAGTCAACAGATACGCAGTATTTT. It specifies CSASSESTDTQYF.

The CDR3 DNA follows: TGCAGCGGAATTAACCTGGCGACCCAGTACTTC. It codes for CSGINLATQYF. This chain connects TRBV29-1 to TRBJ2-5, with D uncertain. Germline loops: CDR1 SQVTM, CDR2 ANQGSEA. The CDR3 extends over 11 amino acids. Trimming removed 7 bases at V and 7 bases at J, with 13 bases between.

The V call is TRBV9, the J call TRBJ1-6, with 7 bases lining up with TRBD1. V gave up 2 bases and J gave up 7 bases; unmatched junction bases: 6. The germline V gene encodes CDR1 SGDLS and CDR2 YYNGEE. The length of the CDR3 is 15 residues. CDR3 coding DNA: TGTGCCAGCAGCGTCTCGACAGGGTCCAATTCACCCCTCCACTTT. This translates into CASSVSTGSNSPLHF. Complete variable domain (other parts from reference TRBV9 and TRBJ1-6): DSGVTQTPKHLITATGQRVTLRCSPRSGDLSVYWYQQSLDQGLQFLIQYYNGEERAKGNILERFSAQQFPDLHSELNLSSLELGDSALYFCASSVSTGSNSPLHFGNGTRLTVT.

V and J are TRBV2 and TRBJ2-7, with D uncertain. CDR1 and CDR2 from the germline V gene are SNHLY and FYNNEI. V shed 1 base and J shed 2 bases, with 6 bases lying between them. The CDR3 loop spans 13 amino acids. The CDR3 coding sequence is TGTGCCAGCAGTGAAGGGCCGACCTACGAGCAGTACTTC. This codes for CASSEGPTYEQYF.

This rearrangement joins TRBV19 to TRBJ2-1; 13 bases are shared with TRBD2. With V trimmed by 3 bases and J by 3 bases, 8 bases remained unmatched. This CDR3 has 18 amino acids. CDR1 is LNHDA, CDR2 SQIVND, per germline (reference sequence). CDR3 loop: CASSIEGLAGSYYNEQFF. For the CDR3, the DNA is TGTGCCAGTAGTATTGAGGGACTAGCGGGGAGTTACTACAATGAGCAGTTCTTC. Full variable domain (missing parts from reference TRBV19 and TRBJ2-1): DGGITQSPKYLFRKEGQNVTLSCEQNLNHDAMYWYRQDPGQGLRLIYYSQIVNDFQKGDIAEGYSVSREKKESFPLTVTSAQKNPTAFYLCASSIEGLAGSYYNEQFFGPGTRLTVL.

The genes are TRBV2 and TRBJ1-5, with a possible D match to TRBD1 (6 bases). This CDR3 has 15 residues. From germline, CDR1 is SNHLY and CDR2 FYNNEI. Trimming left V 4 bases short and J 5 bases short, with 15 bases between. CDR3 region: CASSVYRDSDQPQHF. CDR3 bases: TGTGCCAGCAGTGTATACAGGGACTCCGATCAGCCCCAGCATTTT. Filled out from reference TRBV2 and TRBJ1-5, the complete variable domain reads EPEVTQTPSHQVTQMGQEVILRCVPISNHLYFYWYRQILGQKVEFLVSFYNNEISEKSEIFDDQFSVERPDGSNFTLKIRSTKLEDSAMYFCASSVYRDSDQPQHFGDGTRLSIL.

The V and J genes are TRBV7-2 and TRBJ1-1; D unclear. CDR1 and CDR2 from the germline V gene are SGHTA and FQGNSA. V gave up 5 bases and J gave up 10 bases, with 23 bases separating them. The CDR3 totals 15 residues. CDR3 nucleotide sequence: TGTGCCAGCAGCCCACTGCTTCCGAGACGTCAGACAGCTTTCTTT. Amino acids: CASSPLLPRRQTAFF.

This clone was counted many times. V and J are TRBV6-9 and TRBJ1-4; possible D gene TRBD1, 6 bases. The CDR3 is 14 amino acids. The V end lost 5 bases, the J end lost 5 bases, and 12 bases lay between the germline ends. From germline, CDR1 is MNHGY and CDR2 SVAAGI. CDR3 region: CASSTRTENEKLFF. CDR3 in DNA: TGTGCCAGCAGTACAAGGACAGAGAATGAAAAACTGTTTTTT.

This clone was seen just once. The CDR3: CASGTLSGGAGETQYF. CDR3 nucleotides: TGTGCCAGCGGAACTCTCTCTGGGGGGGCGGGTGAGACCCAGTACTTC. The chain combines TRBV7-6 with TRBJ2-5; D possibly corresponds to TRBD2 (7 bases). The CDR3 runs 16 residues. The V and J ends lost 8 bases and 5 bases respectively, with 24 bases between them. In germline, CDR1 is SGHVS, CDR2 FNYEAQ.

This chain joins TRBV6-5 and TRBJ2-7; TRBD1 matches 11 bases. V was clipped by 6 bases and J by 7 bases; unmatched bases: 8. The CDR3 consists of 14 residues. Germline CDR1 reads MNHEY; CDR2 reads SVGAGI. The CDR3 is CASRNPGQGGEQYF. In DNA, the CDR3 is TGTGCCAGCAGGAACCCGGGACAGGGGGGTGAGCAGTACTTC.

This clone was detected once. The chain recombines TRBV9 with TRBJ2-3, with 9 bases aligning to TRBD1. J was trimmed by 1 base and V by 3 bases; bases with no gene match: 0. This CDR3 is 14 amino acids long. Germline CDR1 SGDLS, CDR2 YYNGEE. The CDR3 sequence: CASSGTGGTDTQYF. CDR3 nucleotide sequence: TGTGCCAGCAGCGGGACAGGGGGCACAGATACGCAGTATTTT.

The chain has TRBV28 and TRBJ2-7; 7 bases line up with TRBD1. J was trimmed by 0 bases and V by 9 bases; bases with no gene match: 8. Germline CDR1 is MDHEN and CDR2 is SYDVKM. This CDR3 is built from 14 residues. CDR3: CASSLGDSSYEQYF. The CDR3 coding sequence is TGTGCCAGTTCCTTGGGGGACAGCTCCTACGAGCAGTACTTC.

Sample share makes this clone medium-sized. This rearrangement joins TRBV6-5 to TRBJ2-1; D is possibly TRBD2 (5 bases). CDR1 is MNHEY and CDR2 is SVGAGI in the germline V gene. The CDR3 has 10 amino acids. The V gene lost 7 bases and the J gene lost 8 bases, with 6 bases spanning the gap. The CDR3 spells CASIAYEQFF. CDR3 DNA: TGTGCCAGCATAGCGTATGAGCAGTTCTTC.

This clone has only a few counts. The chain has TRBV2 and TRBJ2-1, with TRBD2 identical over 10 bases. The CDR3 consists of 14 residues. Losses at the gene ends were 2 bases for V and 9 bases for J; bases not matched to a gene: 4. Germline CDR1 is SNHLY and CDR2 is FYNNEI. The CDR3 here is CASSEPSGGAEQFF. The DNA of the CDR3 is TGTGCCAGCAGTGAACCTAGCGGGGGTGCTGAGCAGTTCTTC.